These T cell receptor beta chains were read from a single sample in a study of blood T cell repertoires in COVID-19. Generated by immunoSEQ multiplex PCR, the TCRdb table keeps only in-frame clones and is missing some. The profile shows about 110,000 clones, roughly 76% of them singletons. Sequencing was performed on peripheral blood. These receptors came from a woman aged 55-70 years with acute or convalescent COVID-19. The CDR3 runs from the conserved cysteine through the conserved F or W. Each record gives: CDR3 length, clone size, D gene, J gene, V gene, CDR3 protein, CDR3 DNA. The D gene is left open where the match is weak. Rows give clone size only sometimes, using once, few, many, or a class for an expanded clone.

16	NA	NA	TRBJ2-7	TRBV6-6	CASSYSSRGRFGEQYF	TGTGCCAGCAGTTACTCGAGTAGGGGTAGGTTCGGCGAGCAGTACTTC
12	few	TRBD1	TRBJ1-2	TRBV6-6	CASRIDRDGYTF	TGTGCCAGCAGAATCGACAGGGACGGCTACACCTTC
16	NA	TRBD2	TRBJ2-2	TRBV7-8	CASSLVGGGHTGELFF	TGTGCCAGCAGCTTAGTCGGCGGGGGGCACACCGGGGAGCTGTTTTTT
13	NA	NA	TRBJ1-1	TRBV28	CASSLGGGTEAFF	TGTGCCAGCAGTCTGGGGGGTGGCACTGAAGCTTTCTTT
15	NA	NA	TRBJ1-1	TRBV5-1	CASSLGLGSNTEAFF	TGCGCCAGCAGCTTGGGTCTGGGCTCGAACACTGAAGCTTTCTTT
18	NA	NA	TRBJ2-6	TRBV24-1	CATSDPQRANSGANVLTF	TGTGCCACCAGTGACCCCCAGCGGGCCAACTCTGGGGCCAACGTCCTGACTTTC
14	NA	NA	TRBJ1-1	TRBV7-9	CASSFTQGATEAFF	TGTGCCAGCAGCTTTACACAGGGTGCAACTGAAGCTTTCTTT
15	NA	NA	TRBJ1-4	TRBV18	CASQKSQGNNEKLFF	TGTGCCAGCCAAAAATCCCAGGGGAATAATGAAAAACTGTTTTTT
16	NA	TRBD2	TRBJ2-3	TRBV5-8	CASSLGTSGFTDTQYF	TGTGCCAGCAGCTTGGGGACTAGCGGGTTCACAGATACGCAGTATTTT
15	medium-sized	NA	TRBJ1-3	TRBV4-2	CASSHGNGPGNTIYF	TGTGCCAGCAGCCACGGGAACGGACCCGGAAACACCATATATTTT
13	once	NA	TRBJ2-2	TRBV29-1	CSVDQGYTGELFF	TGCAGCGTGGACCAGGGCTACACCGGGGAGCTGTTTTTT
16	NA	NA	TRBJ1-2	TRBV5-8	CASSLWSLRKNYGYTF	TGTGCCAGCAGCTTATGGTCTCTGAGGAAGAACTATGGCTACACCTTC
11	NA	NA	TRBJ2-7	TRBV20-1	CSAIRGYEQYF	TGCAGTGCTATCAGGGGCTACGAGCAGTACTTC
14	NA	TRBD1	TRBJ1-6	TRBV7-2	CASSLGQGWSPLHF	TGTGCCAGCAGCCTAGGACAGGGTTGGTCACCCCTCCACTTT
14	NA	TRBD1	TRBJ2-7	TRBV11-1	CASSSDRGAYEQYF	TGTGCCAGCAGCTCGGACAGGGGAGCCTACGAGCAGTACTTC
15	once	NA	TRBJ2-3	TRBV4-3	CASSQGNRARDTQYF	TGCGCCAGCAGCCAAGGGAACAGGGCCAGAGATACGCAGTATTTT
15	NA	NA	TRBJ2-7	TRBV4-1	CASSQDSIREYEQYF	TGCGCCAGCAGCCAAGATTCTATTCGCGAATACGAGCAGTACTTC
12	NA	TRBD2	TRBJ2-1	TRBV2	CASSDAGGALFF	TGTGCCAGCAGTGATGCCGGGGGGGCGTTGTTCTTC
14	few	NA	TRBJ2-7	TRBV15	CATSRDYTGSEQYF	TGTGCCACCAGCAGGGACTACACAGGAAGCGAGCAGTACTTC
13	NA	NA	TRBJ1-2	TRBV19	CASTWGAFYGYTF	TGTGCCAGTACTTGGGGCGCTTTCTATGGCTACACCTTC
17	NA	NA	TRBJ1-3	TRBV3-1/TRBV3-2	CASSQDQEGVAGNTIYF	TGTGCCAGCAGCCAAGATCAAGAGGGAGTGGCTGGAAACACCATATATTTT
12	NA	NA	TRBJ1-3	TRBV30	CAWSVEGNTIYF	TGTGCCTGGAGTGTAGAGGGAAACACCATATATTTT
16	NA	NA	TRBJ1-6	TRBV5-1	CASSSDARGSGSPLHF	TGCGCCAGCAGCTCCGACGCCAGGGGAAGTGGATCACCCCTCCACTTT
12	NA	TRBD1	TRBJ1-1	TRBV2	CASAGGNTEAFF	TGTGCCAGCGCAGGGGGAAACACTGAAGCTTTCTTT